This is a list of T cell receptor beta chains from one sample in a study of T cells in localized non-small cell lung cancer. Some clones are missing from TCRdb's copy, which holds only in-frame ones; the method was immunoSEQ multiplex PCR. The sample records 45,000 or so clones, roughly 91% being singletons. Sequences were derived from PBMCs, sampled before any cancer treatment. These receptors came from a woman aged 35 to 69 with stage II lung adenocarcinoma. CDR3s include the opening cysteine and the closing phenylalanine or tryptophan.

j_call v_call cdr3_aa
TRBJ1-2 TRBV9 CASSDTRKLYGYTF
TRBJ2-2 TRBV5-1 CASSLGQLHTGELFF
TRBJ2-7 TRBV6-6 CASSYGGFSYEQYF
TRBJ1-2 TRBV7-8 CASSLAQFLRRDNYGYTF
TRBJ1-1 TRBV6-1 CASSEEGAFTEAFF
TRBJ1-1 TRBV7-9 CASSLTGGMNTEAFF
TRBJ2-2 TRBV6-5 CASSLWGTGSGELFF
TRBJ1-1 TRBV19 CASSITENTEAFF
TRBJ1-6 TRBV19 CASRARTGGESPLHF
TRBJ2-7 TRBV19 CASSVQGAPLSYEQYF
TRBJ1-4 TRBV5-6 CASSLVGQREKLFF
TRBJ2-3 TRBV5-1 CASSSREAPDTQYF
TRBJ1-1 TRBV19 CASSNPHSLVGAFF
TRBJ2-7 TRBV10-3 CAISKDRGPYEQYF
TRBJ1-5 TRBV9 CASSVGWANQPQHF
TRBJ2-1 TRBV4-1 CASSQGEGTNEQFF
TRBJ1-4 TRBV6-5 CARHRDDNEKLFF
TRBJ2-1 TRBV11-2 CASSRREGSHEQFF
TRBJ2-7 TRBV19 CASSMSGTLYEQYF
TRBJ2-7 TRBV28 CASSFGGPGDRVYEQYF
TRBJ1-5 TRBV11-2 CASSQERGQPQHF
TRBJ1-1 TRBV6-4 CASSFQAEATEAFF
TRBJ1-1 TRBV9 CASSVAPGDFGAPLKAFF
TRBJ2-5 TRBV18 CASSPRTSAEETQYF
TRBJ1-1 TRBV11-2 CASSLVSGLGTEAFF
TRBJ1-1 TRBV11-2 CASSFFSQGGNTEAFF
TRBJ1-2 TRBV6-6 CASSYGQEYGYTF
TRBJ2-7 TRBV28 CASRGQISSYEQYF
TRBJ1-1 TRBV11-2 CASRNLMNTEAFF
TRBJ2-7 TRBV4-1 CASSQDRTRGHEQYF
TRBJ2-1 TRBV11-3 CASSLGGPRYNEQFF
TRBJ2-1 TRBV28 CASSLSAYEQFF
TRBJ1-2 TRBV6-5 CASRPDRDSYYGYTF
TRBJ2-5 TRBV18 CASSPRQGEETQYF
TRBJ1-5 TRBV6-5 CASSYGAFTGNQPQHF
TRBJ2-4 TRBV4-1 CASSQVGVAKNIQYF
TRBJ2-1 TRBV11-2 CASSRPGTGNEQFF
TRBJ2-5 TRBV5-6 CASSFGETQYF
TRBJ2-7 TRBV6-5 CASRSDSDEQYF
TRBJ2-1 TRBV28 CASSLPGPYNEQFF
TRBJ1-1 TRBV18 CASSPNTEAFF
TRBJ1-1 TRBV5-6 CASSLQWTANTEAFF
TRBJ1-2 TRBV7-3 CASSLTPGFGYTF
TRBJ1-2 TRBV19 CASIPTGTGALNYGYTF